Listed here is a single TCR beta chain. In the original workflow: Quantification of nucleated cells was approximated via reference gene primer amplification. The repertoire was sequenced with immunoSEQ multiplex PCR; TCRdb's copy has only in-frame clones and lacks some. The V and J calls and clone size were taken over from that table, and D and trimming were inferred from the DNA. The sample consists of 200,000 or so clones, about 80% of them appearing once. The data belong to a study of blood T cell repertoires in COVID-19. Study background: T cells, B-cell-depleted T cells, or PBMCs supplied cDNA or gDNA.

From germline, CDR1 is SEHNR and CDR2 FQNEAQ (reference sequence). Deletions cut 2 bases from V and 11 bases from J, with 12 bases between. This CDR3 comprises 12 residues. The TCR sequence derives from a human donor with acute or convalescent COVID-19. The donor label of this sample is uncertain. Material: peripheral blood. The chain carries TRBV7-9 and TRBJ1-1, with TRBD1 as a possible D gene (5 bases). The CDR3 protein is CASSLYGGEAFF. For the CDR3, the DNA is TGTGCCAGCAGCTTATACGGGGGAGAGGCTTTCTTT.